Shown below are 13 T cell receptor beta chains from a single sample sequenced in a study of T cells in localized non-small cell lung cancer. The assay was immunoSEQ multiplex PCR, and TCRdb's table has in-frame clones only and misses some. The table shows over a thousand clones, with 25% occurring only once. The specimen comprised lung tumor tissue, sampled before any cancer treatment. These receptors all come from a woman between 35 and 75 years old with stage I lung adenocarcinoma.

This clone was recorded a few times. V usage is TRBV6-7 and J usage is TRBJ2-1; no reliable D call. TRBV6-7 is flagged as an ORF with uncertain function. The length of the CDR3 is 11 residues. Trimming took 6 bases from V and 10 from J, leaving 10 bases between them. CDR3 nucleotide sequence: TGTGCCAGCAGCTGGACGGTAGAGCAGTTCTTC. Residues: CASSWTVEQFF.

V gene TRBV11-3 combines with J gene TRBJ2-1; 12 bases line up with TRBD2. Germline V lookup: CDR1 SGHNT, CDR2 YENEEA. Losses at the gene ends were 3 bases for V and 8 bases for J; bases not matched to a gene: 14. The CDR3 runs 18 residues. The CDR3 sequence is CASSLGLAGGLWLDEQFF. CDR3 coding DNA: TGTGCCAGCAGCTTGGGTCTAGCGGGGGGGCTTTGGTTGGATGAGCAGTTCTTC.

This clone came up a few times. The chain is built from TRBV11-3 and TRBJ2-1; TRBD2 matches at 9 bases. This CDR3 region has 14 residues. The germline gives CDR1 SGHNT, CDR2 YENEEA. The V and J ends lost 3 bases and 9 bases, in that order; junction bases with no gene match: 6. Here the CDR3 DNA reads TGTGCCAGCAGCTTCGCGGGGGGGCGCAGTGAGCAGTTCTTC. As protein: CASSFAGGRSEQFF.

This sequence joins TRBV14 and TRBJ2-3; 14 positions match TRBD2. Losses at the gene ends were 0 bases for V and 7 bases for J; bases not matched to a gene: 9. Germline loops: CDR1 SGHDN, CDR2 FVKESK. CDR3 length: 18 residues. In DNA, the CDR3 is TGTGCCAGCAGCCAAGAGTTTGGACTAGCGGGGGGCGCTAATACGCAGTATTTT. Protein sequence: CASSQEFGLAGGANTQYF.

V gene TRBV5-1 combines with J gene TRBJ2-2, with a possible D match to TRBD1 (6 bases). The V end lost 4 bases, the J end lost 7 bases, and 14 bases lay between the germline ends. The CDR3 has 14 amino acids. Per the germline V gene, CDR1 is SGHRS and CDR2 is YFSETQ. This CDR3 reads CASSGVRGGGELFF. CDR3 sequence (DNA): TGCGCCAGCAGCGGGGTCAGGGGCGGCGGGGAGCTGTTTTTT. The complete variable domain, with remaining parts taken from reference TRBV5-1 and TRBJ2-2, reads KAGVTQTPRYLIKTRGQQVTLSCSPISGHRSVSWYQQTPGQGLQFLFEYFSETQRNKGNFPGRFSGRQFSNSRSEMNVSTLELGDSALYLCASSGVRGGGELFFGEGSRLTVL.

The CDR3 DNA reads TGTGCCAGCAGCCCGACAGGGGGCTGGGGGAACACTGAAGCTTTCTTT. Translating it yields CASSPTGGWGNTEAFF. The genes are TRBV6-8 and TRBJ1-1; 10 positions agree with TRBD1. Germline V gene lookup returns CDR1 MNHGY and CDR2 SAAAGT. The CDR3 runs to 16 residues. The V gene end was trimmed by 6 bases and the J gene end by 1 base; junction bases not matched to a gene: 8.

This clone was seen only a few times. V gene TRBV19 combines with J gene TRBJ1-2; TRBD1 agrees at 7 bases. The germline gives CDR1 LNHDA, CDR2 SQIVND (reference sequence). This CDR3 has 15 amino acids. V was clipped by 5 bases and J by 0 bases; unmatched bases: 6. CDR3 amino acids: CASSPRDRSNYGYTF. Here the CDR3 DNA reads TGTGCCAGTAGTCCGCGGGACAGATCTAACTATGGCTACACCTTC.

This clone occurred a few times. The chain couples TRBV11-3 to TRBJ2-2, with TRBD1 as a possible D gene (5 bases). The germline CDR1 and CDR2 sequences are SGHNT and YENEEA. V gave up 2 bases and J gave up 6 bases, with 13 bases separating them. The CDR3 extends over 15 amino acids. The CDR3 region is CASSLTGPSSGELFF. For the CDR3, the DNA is TGTGCCAGCAGCTTAACAGGCCCCTCCTCCGGGGAGCTGTTTTTT. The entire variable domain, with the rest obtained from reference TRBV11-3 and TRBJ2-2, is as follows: EAGVVQSPRYKIIEKKQPVAFWCNPISGHNTLYWYLQNLGQGPELLIRYENEEAVDDSQLPKDRFSAERLKGVDSTLKIQPAELGDSAVYLCASSLTGPSSGELFFGEGSRLTVL.

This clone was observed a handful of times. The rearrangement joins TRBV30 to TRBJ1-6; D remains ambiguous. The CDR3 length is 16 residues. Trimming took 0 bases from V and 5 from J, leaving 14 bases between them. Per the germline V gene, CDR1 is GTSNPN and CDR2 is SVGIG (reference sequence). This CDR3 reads CAWSVRVSSNNSPLHF. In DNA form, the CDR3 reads TGTGCCTGGAGTGTAAGAGTCAGTAGTAATAATTCACCCCTCCACTTT.

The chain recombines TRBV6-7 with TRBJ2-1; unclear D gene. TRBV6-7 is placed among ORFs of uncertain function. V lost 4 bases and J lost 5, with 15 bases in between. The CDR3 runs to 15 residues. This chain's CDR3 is CASSFLGFGDNEQFF. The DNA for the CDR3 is TGTGCCAGCAGTTTTCTCGGATTTGGGGACAATGAGCAGTTCTTC.

The CDR3 region has the DNA TGCAGCGTTGTGGGCGCGGGGGAGTCCGCCGAGCAGTACTTC. Its translation is CSVVGAGESAEQYF. This sequence joins TRBV29-1 and TRBJ2-7, with 7 bases matching TRBD2. The CDR3 covers 14 residues. V shed 4 bases, J shed 6 bases, and the junction held 12 bases outside the gene matches. Germline CDR1 reads SQVTM; CDR2 reads ANQGSEA.

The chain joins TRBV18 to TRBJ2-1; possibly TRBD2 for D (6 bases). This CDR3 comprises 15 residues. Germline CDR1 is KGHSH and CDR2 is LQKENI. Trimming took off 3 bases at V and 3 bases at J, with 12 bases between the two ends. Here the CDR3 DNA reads TGTGCCAGCTCACCGCAAACGGGGGACTACAATGAGCAGTTCTTC. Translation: CASSPQTGDYNEQFF.

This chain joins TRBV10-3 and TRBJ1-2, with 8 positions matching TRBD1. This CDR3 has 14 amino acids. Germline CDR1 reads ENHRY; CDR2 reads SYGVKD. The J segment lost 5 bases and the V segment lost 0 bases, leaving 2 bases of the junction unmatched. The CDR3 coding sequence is TGTGCCATCAGTGAGTCGACAGGGGAGTATGGCTACACCTTC. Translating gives CAISESTGEYGYTF.